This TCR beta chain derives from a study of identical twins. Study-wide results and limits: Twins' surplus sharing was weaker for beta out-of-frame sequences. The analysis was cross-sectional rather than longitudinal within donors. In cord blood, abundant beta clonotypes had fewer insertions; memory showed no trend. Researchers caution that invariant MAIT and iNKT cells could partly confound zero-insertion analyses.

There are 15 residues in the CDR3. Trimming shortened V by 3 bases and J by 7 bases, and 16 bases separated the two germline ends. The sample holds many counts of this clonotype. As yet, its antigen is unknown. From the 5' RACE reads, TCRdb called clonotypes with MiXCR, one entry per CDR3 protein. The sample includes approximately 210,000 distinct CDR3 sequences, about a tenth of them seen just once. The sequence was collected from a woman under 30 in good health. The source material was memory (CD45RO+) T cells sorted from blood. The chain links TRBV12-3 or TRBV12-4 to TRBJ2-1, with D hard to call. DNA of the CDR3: TGTGCCAGCAGTTTCAAGGGTGGAAGAGAAAATGAGCAGTTCTTC. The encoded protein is CASSFKGGRENEQFF.